These T cell receptor beta chains were read from a single sample in a study of human T cells and chemical hapten exposure. TCRdb reprocessed the RACE reads with MiXCR, giving one entry per CDR3 protein. The sample consists of 62,000 or so distinct CDR3 sequences, roughly 11% of them appearing once. The specimen was whole blood, collected in connection with sensitization to the hapten diphenylcyclopropenone (DPC). The origin of the receptors is a woman in her fifties or sixties with alopecia areata. Some clones in this sample may be carry-over from other donors' samples. Both conserved end residues are part of each CDR3. The D gene is left open where the match is weak. Clone size, where shown, is once, few, many, or a class for clones that have expanded.

NA,TRBV5-6,TRBJ1-6,many,CASSRGPLTTGSNSPLHF,TGTGCCAGCAGCCGCGGACCCTTGACGACAGGAAGCAATTCACCCCTCCACTTT
NA,TRBV10-2,TRBJ2-3,many,CASSESRYPPWDTQYF,TGCGCCAGCAGTGAGTCCAGGTACCCCCCCTGGGATACGCAGTATTTT
TRBD2,TRBV9,TRBJ2-3,many,CASSVGSSGRTDTQYF,TGTGCCAGCAGCGTTGGTAGTAGCGGGAGAACAGATACGCAGTATTTT
TRBD2,TRBV6-1,TRBJ2-2,many,CASRVTSGGNTGELFF,TGTGCCAGCAGGGTGACTAGCGGGGGAAACACCGGGGAGCTGTTTTTT
NA,TRBV6-2/TRBV6-3,TRBJ1-5,many,CASSTGFNQPQHF,TGTGCCAGCAGCACAGGATTCAATCAGCCCCAGCATTTT
NA,TRBV5-8,TRBJ1-1,many,CASSPDRLMNTEAFF,TGTGCCAGCAGCCCCGACAGGCTCATGAACACTGAAGCTTTCTTT
NA,TRBV5-1,TRBJ2-1,NA,CASSSQAANEQFF,TGCGCCAGCAGCTCTCAAGCGGCCAATGAGCAGTTCTTC
NA,TRBV28,TRBJ1-4,NA,CASSGGHFATNEKLFF,TGTGCCAGCAGTGGCGGCCACTTTGCAACTAATGAAAAACTGTTTTTT
TRBD1,TRBV2,TRBJ1-4,few,CARGTGVREKLFF,TGTGCCAGGGGGACAGGGGTACGAGAAAAACTGTTTTTT
NA,TRBV18,TRBJ1-4,many,CASSYFRDGNEKLFF,TGTGCCAGCTCATATTTCCGGGACGGGAATGAAAAACTGTTTTTT
TRBD2,TRBV20-1,TRBJ2-1,NA,CSARSGPGVASGSRYNEQFF,TGCAGTGCTCGTTCGGGCCCGGGGGTAGCTAGCGGGAGTCGATACAATGAGCAGTTCTTC
TRBD2,TRBV29-1,TRBJ2-1,few,CSTSGGASESSYNEQFF,TGCAGCACTTCGGGAGGGGCCTCAGAGAGCTCCTACAATGAGCAGTTCTTC
NA,TRBV28,TRBJ1-5,NA,CASSPIQGSNQPQHF,TGTGCCAGCAGCCCTATACAGGGAAGTAATCAGCCCCAGCATTTT
NA,TRBV29-1,TRBJ1-4,NA,CSVDWLSTGKLFF,TGCAGCGTTGATTGGCTTTCCACGGGAAAACTGTTTTTT
TRBD2,TRBV3-1,TRBJ2-7,NA,CASSPGLAGVSEQYF,TGTGCCAGCAGCCCCGGACTAGCGGGAGTAAGCGAGCAGTACTTC
NA,TRBV7-8,TRBJ2-1,many,CASSFSGNEQFF,TGTGCCAGCTCCTTCTCTGGGAATGAGCAGTTCTTC
TRBD1,TRBV28,TRBJ2-7,few,CASRRTGRINEQYF,TGTGCCAGCAGGCGGACAGGGCGAATTAACGAGCAGTACTTC
TRBD1,TRBV6-5,TRBJ1-2,few,CASSKTGGAANYGYTF,TGTGCCAGCAGTAAGACAGGGGGCGCGGCAAACTATGGCTACACCTTC
NA,TRBV28,TRBJ2-4,few,CASRPSAKNIQYF,TGTGCCAGCAGACCCAGCGCCAAAAACATTCAGTACTTC
NA,TRBV29-1,TRBJ2-1,many,CSIRGGPSYNEQFF,TGCAGCATAAGGGGGGGCCCTTCCTACAATGAGCAGTTCTTC
TRBD1,TRBV20-1,TRBJ1-2,many,CSAKQGTGDGYTF,TGCAGTGCCAAACAGGGGACAGGGGACGGCTACACCTTC
NA,TRBV9,TRBJ2-7,NA,CASSVGALTAHEQYF,TGTGCCAGCAGCGTAGGGGCCCTAACCGCCCACGAGCAGTACTTC
NA,TRBV15,TRBJ2-2,NA,CATSRTGVFTGELFF,TGTGCCACCAGCAGAACCGGGGTATTCACCGGGGAGCTGTTTTTT
TRBD2,TRBV28,TRBJ2-1,NA,CASSLLAGGGEQFF,TGTGCCAGCAGTTTACTAGCGGGAGGGGGGGAGCAGTTCTTC
NA,TRBV4-2,TRBJ2-1,NA,CASSQEILTPYNEQFF,TGTGCCAGCAGCCAAGAAATTTTGACGCCCTACAATGAGCAGTTCTTC
NA,TRBV12-3/TRBV12-4,TRBJ2-5,many,CASTPGETQYF,TGTGCCAGCACCCCTGGAGAGACCCAGTACTTC
TRBD2,TRBV28,TRBJ2-1,few,CASYNRLAGGSSYNEQFF,TGTGCCAGCTATAATCGACTAGCGGGAGGTAGCTCCTACAATGAGCAGTTCTTC
NA,TRBV9,TRBJ2-3,NA,CASSPPGRFTDTQYF,TGTGCCAGCAGCCCACCCGGTAGGTTCACAGATACGCAGTATTTT
NA,TRBV20-1,TRBJ1-5,few,CSARDRDQPQHF,TGCAGTGCTAGAGACAGGGATCAGCCCCAGCATTTT
NA,TRBV28,TRBJ2-7,many,CASSRTGPPYEQYF,TGTGCCAGCAGTCGTACCGGGCCTCCCTACGAGCAGTACTTC
NA,TRBV4-3,TRBJ2-7,many,CASSQGAGGRGEQYF,TGCGCCAGCAGCCAAGGAGCCGGGGGAAGAGGCGAGCAGTACTTC